Only a few counts were recorded for the clone carrying this TCR beta chain. The antigen is undetermined. The junction differs from germline at one of its ends, possibly a read error. The data are from a study of CD8 T cells in ankylosing spondylitis. Findings and caveats of the study: CD8+ by phenotype, disease-linked clones were relatively rare in peripheral blood. There was reportedly significant enrichment of clones that were disease-linked in matched ankylosing spondylitis synovial fluid. A motif of eight or nine highly homologous TCR beta variants was seen as apparently characteristic of ankylosing spondylitis blood.

The TCR beta libraries were generated through quantitative 5'-RACE incorporating molecular barcodes. A single record per CDR3 protein comes from TCRdb applying MiXCR to the 5' RACE reads. The data show around 150,000 distinct CDR3 sequences, around 18% seen once. This CDR3 contains 13 residues. Sequencing was done on a sample of blood, either unsorted or a sorted T cell fraction (not recorded which). The rearrangement links TRBV12-3 or TRBV12-4 to TRBJ2-3, with a tentative D call TRBD2 (5 bases). The source is a male donor with ankylosing spondylitis or in good health (not recorded which). CDR3 nucleotide sequence: TGTGCCAGCAGTTTATACGAGGGTAGCGAGATAGGTTTT. It encodes CASSLYEGSEIGF.